Each of the 18 T cell receptor beta chains below was sequenced from the same sample in a study of control samples from healthy donors and cancer patients (dated by TCRdb to 2018 to 2020). Library preparation employed the immunoSEQ multiplex PCR assay. TCRdb mirrors the immuneACCESS table, restricted to in-frame sequences. Some clones are absent from its copies; in checked studies, under half trace to an unresolved V gene, and the reason for the others is unknown. Counted in this sample were 110,000 to 150,000 clones; 89% of them appeared once. The top ten constitute roughly 5% of the sample. The sequencing sample was made of blood. All receptors come from a man in his thirties or forties in good health.

Only one count was recorded for this clone. This sequence may be a read error, since a much larger clone differs from it by one base. The chain carries TRBV6-4 and TRBJ2-3, with 14 nucleotides matching TRBD2. The germline CDR1 and CDR2 sequences are MRHNA and SNTAGT. The V and J ends lost 2 bases and 4 bases, in that order; junction bases with no gene match: 2. The CDR3 is 16 residues long. CDR3 residues: CASSDPTSGGADTQYF. CDR3 bases: TGTGCCAGCAGTGACCCGACTAGCGGGGGGGCAGATACGCAGTATTTT.

The chain uses TRBV27 and TRBJ1-6, with unresolved D. Trimming cost V 7 bases and J 7 bases, with 11 bases left between them. The CDR3 is 13 amino acids. From germline, CDR1 is MNHEY and CDR2 SMNVEV (reference sequence). DNA for the CDR3: TGTGCCAGCAAACCCGGGCGGAATTCACCCCTCCACTTT. Amino acids: CASKPGRNSPLHF.

This CDR3 reads CANRLAAIDEQFF. CDR3 nucleotide sequence: TGCGCCAATAGACTAGCGGCCATCGATGAGCAGTTCTTC. The V and J genes are TRBV10-1 and TRBJ2-1, with 9 bases lining up with TRBD2. Per germline, CDR1 WNHNN and CDR2 SYGVQD (reference sequence). The CDR3 spans 13 residues. The V and J ends lost 10 bases and 8 bases, in that order; junction bases with no gene match: 9.

This chain links TRBV23-1 with TRBJ2-1, with D tentatively TRBD2 (6 bases). TRBV23-1 is an ORF, with its function uncertain. CDR3 length: 17 amino acids. V shed 0 bases and J shed 0 bases, with 12 bases lying between them. The CDR3 loop is CASSQSRGASSYNEQFF. In DNA form, the CDR3 reads TGCGCCAGCAGTCAATCACGCGGGGCGAGCTCCTACAATGAGCAGTTCTTC.

The CDR3 nucleotides read TGTGCCAGCAGTGAACCCAGCGGGCGGCATGAAAAACTGTTTTTT. This codes for CASSEPSGRHEKLFF. The chain uses TRBV2 and TRBJ1-4; D gene ambiguous. The CDR3 sequence is 15 residues long. Trimming took 2 bases from V and 6 from J, leaving 13 bases between them. In germline, CDR1 is SNHLY, CDR2 FYNNEI.

The V gene is TRBV7-2, the J gene TRBJ1-5; D unclear. This CDR3 is 12 amino acids long. Germline loops: CDR1 SGHTA, CDR2 FQGNSA. V lost 8 bases, J lost 0 bases, and 5 bases lay in between. The CDR3 region is CASGDSNQPQHF. For the CDR3, the DNA is TGTGCCAGCGGAGATAGCAATCAGCCCCAGCATTTT.

This chain links TRBV10-3 with TRBJ2-2; the D gene is possibly TRBD2 (8 bases). V was shortened by 7 bases and J by 4 bases, with 31 bases between the two germline ends. This CDR3 contains 20 residues. The germline CDR1 and CDR2 sequences are ENHRY and SYGVKD. The DNA for the CDR3 is TGTGCCATCAAGCCCCGGGACAGCAAGCGGGGGACGGTCGGCACCGGGGAGCTGTTTTTT. Translating gives CAIKPRDSKRGTVGTGELFF.

The V gene is TRBV5-1, the J gene TRBJ1-2; D unclear. The ends were cut back, 0 bases at V and 2 bases at J, with 5 bases in the middle. The germline gives CDR1 SGHRS, CDR2 YFSETQ. The CDR3 runs 13 residues. The CDR3 DNA reads TGCGCCAGCAGCTTGGGGGGAAACTATGGCTACACCTTC. Residues: CASSLGGNYGYTF.

The chain combines TRBV11-3 with TRBJ2-5; D unclear. Germline V CDR1 and CDR2: SGHNT, YENEEA. The length of the CDR3 is 12 residues. V dropped 3 bases and J dropped 3 bases, with 5 bases sitting between them. CDR3 amino acids: CASSFGEETQYF. In DNA form, the CDR3 reads TGTGCCAGCAGCTTCGGAGAAGAGACCCAGTACTTC.

The chain has TRBV2 and TRBJ2-1; tentatively, D is TRBD1 (6 bases). There are 15 residues in the CDR3. V lost 6 bases, J lost 4 bases, and 16 bases lay in between. The germline V gene encodes CDR1 SNHLY and CDR2 FYNNEI. CDR3 residues: CASSPLGAEYNEQFF. CDR3 sequence (DNA): TGTGCCAGCAGCCCCCTGGGGGCGGAGTACAATGAGCAGTTCTTC.

The chain joins TRBV9 to TRBJ2-3; 7 nucleotides align to TRBD1. The V segment lost 3 bases and the J segment 4 bases; nucleotides outside the gene matches: 5. In germline, CDR1 is SGDLS, CDR2 YYNGEE. The CDR3 runs to 14 residues. The CDR3 bases are TGTGCCAGCAGCGCTACAGGGGTGGCAGATACGCAGTATTTT. Translated: CASSATGVADTQYF.

This chain uses TRBV12-3 or TRBV12-4 with TRBJ2-5; 8 bases fit TRBD2. The CDR3 totals 13 residues. V shed 11 bases, J shed 7 bases, and the junction held 12 bases outside the gene matches. The CDR3 DNA follows: TGTGCCTCCCTGGGCGGGAGGAATCGGACCCAGTACTTC. Translation: CASLGGRNRTQYF.

This rearrangement joins TRBV6-5 to TRBJ2-7; perhaps TRBD2 as D (5 bases). Per the germline V gene, CDR1 is MNHEY and CDR2 is SVGAGI. This CDR3 spans 12 amino acids. V was pared by 6 bases and J by 5 bases, with 11 bases between. The chain's CDR3 is CASRLTGDEQYF. For the CDR3, the DNA is TGTGCCAGCAGACTAACCGGGGACGAGCAGTACTTC.

This rearrangement joins TRBV19 to TRBJ2-1; TRBD1 aligns across 9 bases. The CDR3 consists of 16 residues. Germline CDR1 LNHDA, CDR2 SQIVND (reference sequence). V shed 5 bases, J shed 7 bases, and the junction held 12 bases outside the gene matches. CDR3: CASSEGGTGYENEQFF. The CDR3 DNA reads as TGTGCCAGTAGTGAGGGGGGGACAGGGTATGAGAATGAGCAGTTCTTC.

The rearrangement links TRBV7-6 to TRBJ1-5; D remains unclear. Trimming removed 5 bases from V and 3 bases from J, with 17 bases in between. CDR1 and CDR2 (germline): SGHVS, FNYEAQ. The CDR3 extends over 16 amino acids. The CDR3 region is CASSPAQAGTNQPQHF. The CDR3 DNA is TGTGCCAGCAGCCCCGCTCAGGCAGGCACCAATCAGCCCCAGCATTTT.

The V gene is TRBV2, the J gene TRBJ1-5; the D gene is possibly TRBD1 (6 bases). The CDR3 sequence is 15 residues long. Germline V gene lookup returns CDR1 SNHLY and CDR2 FYNNEI. With 6 bases removed from V and 2 bases from J, the gap between germline ends came to 14 bases. The CDR3, as DNA: TGTGCCAGCAGACGGGACACCCCAGGCAATCAGCCCCAGCATTTT. Protein: CASRRDTPGNQPQHF.

J is TRBJ2-3 and V is TRBV7-3; D not certain. The germline V gene has CDR1 SGHTA and CDR2 FQGTGA. Trimming pared 6 bases from V and 1 base from J, leaving 5 bases between. The CDR3 consists of 12 residues. This chain's CDR3 is CASSRGTDTQYF. CDR3 bases: TGTGCCAGCAGTAGAGGCACAGATACGCAGTATTTT.

The genes are TRBV5-5 and TRBJ2-5; TRBD1 might be the D (5 bases). The germline CDR1 and CDR2 sequences are SGHKS and YYEKEE (reference sequence). The CDR3 has 14 residues. Between the trimmed V and J ends, which lost 6 bases and 3 bases, there was a span of 15 bases. CDR3 residues: CASTKLRGEETQYF. The CDR3 bases are TGTGCCAGCACCAAACTAAGGGGCGAAGAGACCCAGTACTTC.